At least ten counts were recorded for the clone carrying this T cell receptor beta chain. The library targeted TCRbeta and was prepared with unique molecular identifiers. TCRdb called the PCR reads again in MiXCR, with one record for every CDR3 protein. The table includes over 550,000 distinct CDR3 sequences, roughly a tenth detected once. This CDR3 has 16 residues. Germline values: CDR1 DFQATT, CDR2 SNEGSKA (reference sequence). Trimming removed 6 bases from V and 6 bases from J; junction bases left unmatched: 14. The entry originates in a study of T-cell reconstitution after alpha-beta-depleted transplantation in children.

The receptor's source is a human donor who donated a stem cell graft to a child with acute myeloid leukemia. Here the sequenced sample was PBMCs from the stem cell graft donor, taken from the stem cell graft. This chain joins TRBV20-1 and TRBJ2-2; TRBD2 matches at 9 bases. The CDR3 nucleotides are TGCAGTGCAAAGTTTCCGGGACTAGCCCCCGCCGGGGAGCTGTTTTTT. Protein sequence: CSAKFPGLAPAGELFF.